This T cell receptor beta chain was obtained from a study of blood T cells in healthy people across ages. The germline CDR1 and CDR2 sequences are MNHEY and SVGEGT. The CDR3 runs to 15 residues. The J segment lost 3 bases and the V segment lost 5 bases, leaving 8 bases of the junction unmatched. This clonotype turned up a few times. A second roughly 7 to 12 cycle PCR used barcoded and J-beta primers. Each CDR3 protein is one row after TCRdb ran MiXCR on the 5' RACE reads. The data contain 450,000 to 600,000 distinct CDR3 sequences, around a quarter of them singletons. These data also formed part of another study, on T cells of mothers and their children. According to that study: Using roughly 1.5 ug per 15 ul, all extracted RNA underwent cDNA synthesis. Over 8 million reads per mother and about 3 million per child were obtained. Evidence of persistent microchimeric T cell clones was absent.

The sample taken for sequencing was blood. V is TRBV6-2 or TRBV6-3 and J is TRBJ2-5; 8 positions agree with TRBD2. The receptor was isolated from a boy aged 2 to 10 in good health. The CDR3 coding sequence is TGTGCCAGCAGTATAAACGGGAGGGAGGAAGAGACCCAGTACTTC. This translates into CASSINGREEETQYF.